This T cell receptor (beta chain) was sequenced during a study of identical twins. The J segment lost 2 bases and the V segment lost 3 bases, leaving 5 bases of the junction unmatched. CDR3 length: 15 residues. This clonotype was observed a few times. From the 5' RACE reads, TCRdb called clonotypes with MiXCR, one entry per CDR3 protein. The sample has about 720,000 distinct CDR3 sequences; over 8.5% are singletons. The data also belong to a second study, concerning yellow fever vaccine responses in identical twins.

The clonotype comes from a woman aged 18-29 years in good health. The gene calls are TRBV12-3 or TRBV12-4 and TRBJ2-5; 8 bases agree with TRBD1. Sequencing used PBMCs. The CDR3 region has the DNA TGTGCCAGCAGTTTGGACAGGGTCGGGCAAGAGACCCAGTACTTC. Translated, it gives CASSLDRVGQETQYF.